These 24 T cell receptor beta chains were all obtained from the same sample, sequenced in a study of OX40 agonist ivuxolimab in advanced cancers. Using immunoSEQ multiplex PCR, the repertoire was profiled, and TCRdb retains in-frame clones only, with some absent. The table has 60,000 to 80,000 clones, 70% to 85% seen once. Sequencing used CD4+ or CD8+ T cells sorted from blood, obtained in a trial of the OX40 agonist ivuxolimab. Receptors were obtained from an adult with an advanced solid tumor such as melanoma, head and neck, liver or kidney cancer.

This clone was seen once. This chain connects TRBV18 to TRBJ1-1; D ambiguous. The CDR3 spans 13 residues. V lost 2 bases and J lost 7, with 11 bases in between. CDR1 KGHSH and CDR2 LQKENI come from the germline V gene. CDR3 loop: CASSPKSDNEAFF. In DNA, the CDR3 is TGTGCCAGCTCACCAAAATCAGATAATGAAGCTTTCTTT.

This clone was seen a few times. The chain has TRBV7-9 and TRBJ1-5; no reliable D call. Trimming removed 1 base from V and 0 bases from J, with 7 bases in between. Per germline, CDR1 SEHNR and CDR2 FQNEAQ (reference sequence). The CDR3 runs 15 residues. The DNA of the CDR3 is TGTGCCAGCAGCTTAGGTAGCGATAGCAATCAGCCCCAGCATTTT. Its protein is CASSLGSDSNQPQHF.

This clone has more than one count but fewer than ten. The chain joins TRBV5-6 to TRBJ2-7, with D unclear. Per the germline V gene, CDR1 is SGHDT and CDR2 is YYEEEE. V lost 0 bases to trimming and J lost 5 bases, with 12 bases between them. This CDR3 contains 14 residues. This chain's CDR3 is CASSLDPSGNEQYF. CDR3 DNA: TGTGCCAGCAGCTTGGACCCATCAGGCAACGAGCAGTACTTC. The full variable domain, its missing parts supplied by reference TRBV5-6 and TRBJ2-7, is DAGVTQSPTHLIKTRGQQVTLRCSPKSGHDTVSWYQQALGQGPQFIFQYYEEEERQRGNFPDRFSGHQFPNYSSELNVNALLLGDSALYLCASSLDPSGNEQYFGPGTRLTVT.

The chain combines TRBV5-1 with TRBJ1-2, with D maybe TRBD1 (6 bases). Germline V gives CDR1 SGHRS, CDR2 YFSETQ. The CDR3 length is 15 residues. V shed 0 bases and J shed 6 bases, with 15 bases lying between them. CDR3 bases: TGCGCCAGCAGCTTGGTCGGAGGGACAACAAATGGCTACACCTTC. Translating it yields CASSLVGGTTNGYTF.

This clone was detected only a few times. The chain joins TRBV7-9 to TRBJ2-4; D uncertain. The CDR3 is 13 amino acids. Germline V gives CDR1 SEHNR, CDR2 FQNEAQ (reference sequence). The V end was cut by 1 base, the J end by 9 bases, with 10 bases between. The CDR3 bases are TGTGCCAGCAGCTTAGAACTCTCGGGCATTCAGTACTTC. This codes for CASSLELSGIQYF.

This clone was detected only once. The chain joins TRBV5-6 to TRBJ1-5; no reliable D call. Germline V gene lookup returns CDR1 SGHDT and CDR2 YYEEEE. V was shortened by 5 bases and J by 0 bases, with 12 bases between the two germline ends. This CDR3 has 15 residues. This CDR3 reads CASSHNDGSNQPQHF. CDR3 coding DNA: TGTGCCAGCAGTCATAATGACGGTAGCAATCAGCCCCAGCATTTT.

This chain links TRBV7-2 with TRBJ2-1; perhaps TRBD1 as D (6 bases). This CDR3 has 15 residues. V was clipped by 5 bases and J by 0 bases, with 11 bases between them. Germline loops: CDR1 SGHTA, CDR2 FQGNSA. CDR3 nucleotides: TGTGCCAGCAGCCTAGACAGGAACTCCTACAATGAGCAGTTCTTC. It encodes CASSLDRNSYNEQFF. Full variable domain (rest looked up from reference TRBV7-2 and TRBJ2-1): GAGVSQSPSNKVTEKGKDVELRCDPISGHTALYWYRQSLGQGLEFLIYFQGNSAPDKSGLPSDRFSAERTGGSVSTLTIQRTQQEDSAVYLCASSLDRNSYNEQFFGPGTRLTVL.

The chain uses TRBV18 and TRBJ2-2; 7 positions agree with TRBD1. Per germline, CDR1 KGHSH and CDR2 LQKENI. Germline trimming cut 4 bases from V and 7 bases from J; bases unmatched to any gene: 9. This CDR3 region has 15 residues. The CDR3 nucleotides are TGTGCCAGCTCACAGCGGCAGGGGGATATCGGGGAGCTGTTTTTT. Encoded protein: CASSQRQGDIGELFF.

This clone has a handful of counts. The chain uses TRBV11-2 and TRBJ2-1; 8 bases are shared with TRBD2. V shed 5 bases, J shed 12 bases, and the junction held 21 bases outside the gene matches. The CDR3 is made up of 17 amino acids. The germline V gene has CDR1 SGHAT and CDR2 FQNNGV. In DNA form, the CDR3 reads TGTGCCAGCAGCCCCCCAACCTCAGGACTAGTCGGGAGGGCGCAGTTCTTC. It translates to CASSPPTSGLVGRAQFF.

The rearrangement links TRBV6-4 to TRBJ2-7; D possibly uses TRBD1 or TRBD2 (5 bases each). This CDR3 is built from 15 residues. The germline V gene encodes CDR1 MRHNA and CDR2 SNTAGT. The V gene lost 0 bases and the J gene lost 2 bases, with 11 bases spanning the gap. The CDR3 sequence is CASSDSRDAAYEQYF. CDR3 bases: TGTGCCAGCAGTGACTCGAGGGACGCCGCCTACGAGCAGTACTTC.

The sample holds a few counts of this clone. V gene TRBV19 combines with J gene TRBJ1-2, with 9 bases lining up with TRBD1. CDR1 and CDR2 (germline): LNHDA, SQIVND (reference sequence). V lost 5 bases to trimming and J lost 4 bases; unmatched junction nucleotides: 8. The CDR3 spans 15 residues. The CDR3 reads CASSGNRGLVYGYTF. Written as DNA, the CDR3 is TGTGCCAGTAGTGGCAACAGGGGGCTCGTCTATGGCTACACCTTC.

A single count supports this clone. The chain is built from TRBV5-1 and TRBJ1-1, with D possibly TRBD1 on 6 matching bases. In germline, CDR1 is SGHRS, CDR2 YFSETQ. Deletions cut 2 bases from V and 11 bases from J, with 22 bases between. The CDR3 spans 15 residues. CDR3 bases: TGCGCCAGCAGCTTAGACGGACAGAGAAAACAAGTGGCTTTCTTT. Encoded protein: CASSLDGQRKQVAFF.

V usage is TRBV5-1 and J usage is TRBJ2-3, with D possibly TRBD2 on 6 matching bases. The CDR3 totals 15 residues. The V end lost 4 bases, the J end lost 2 bases, and 14 bases lay between the germline ends. Germline loops: CDR1 SGHRS, CDR2 YFSETQ. The CDR3, as DNA: TGCGCCAGCAGCGGGGGGTCATCCCCCACAGATACGCAGTATTTT. Protein: CASSGGSSPTDTQYF.

The rearrangement links TRBV29-1 to TRBJ2-1; D gene uncertain. Germline V gene sequence: CDR1 SQVTM, CDR2 ANQGSEA. This CDR3 is built from 13 residues. Deletions cut 5 bases from V and 1 base from J, with 9 bases between. CDR3 sequence reads: CSVQDGSYNEQFF. In DNA, the CDR3 is TGCAGCGTTCAGGACGGATCCTACAATGAGCAGTTCTTC.

This clone was counted at least ten times. The CDR3 reads CASSLSYRAGNQPQHF. The CDR3 nucleotides are TGCGCCAGCAGCCTTTCATACAGGGCCGGGAATCAGCCCCAGCATTTT. V and J are TRBV4-3 and TRBJ1-5; D might be TRBD1 (6 bases). Trimming cost V 4 bases and J 4 bases, with 17 bases left between them. CDR3 length: 16 residues. Germline V lookup: CDR1 LGHNA, CDR2 YSLEER.

This sequence joins TRBV9 and TRBJ2-1; D assignment may be TRBD1 or TRBD2 (6 bases each). The V end was cut by 0 bases, the J end by 4 bases, with 14 bases between. The CDR3 totals 16 residues. CDR1 is SGDLS and CDR2 is YYNGEE in the germline V gene. CDR3 region: CASSVASGALYNEQFF. The CDR3 nucleotides are TGTGCCAGCAGCGTAGCGTCGGGGGCCCTATACAATGAGCAGTTCTTC.

The gene calls are TRBV15 and TRBJ1-5; perhaps TRBD1 as D (6 bases). CDR1 LNHNV and CDR2 YYDKDF come from the germline V gene (reference sequence). Trimming took 0 bases from V and 6 from J, leaving 9 bases between them. The CDR3 is 14 residues long. This chain's CDR3 is CATSREGGPQPQHF. The CDR3 DNA reads as TGTGCCACCAGCAGAGAGGGGGGCCCTCAGCCCCAGCATTTT.

The V gene is TRBV2, the J gene TRBJ2-7; D not certain. Between the trimmed V and J ends, which lost 4 bases and 7 bases, there was a span of 8 bases. The CDR3 runs to 11 residues. Germline V gene sequence: CDR1 SNHLY, CDR2 FYNNEI. The CDR3 nucleotides are TGTGCCAGCAGTGCATTCTTTGAGCAGTACTTC. It encodes CASSAFFEQYF.

The chain employs TRBV29-1 and TRBJ2-7, with a possible D match to TRBD2 (5 bases). The germline gives CDR1 SQVTM, CDR2 ANQGSEA. This CDR3 comprises 11 residues. Trimming pared 6 bases from V and 5 bases from J, leaving 11 bases between. CDR3 in DNA: TGCAGCGTGCGCACGGGGAACGAGCAGTACTTC. Encoded protein: CSVRTGNEQYF.

The rearrangement links TRBV7-2 to TRBJ2-5; D not certain. The CDR3 is made up of 14 amino acids. Germline CDR1 and CDR2: SGHTA and FQGNSA. V lost 5 bases, J lost 5 bases, and 15 bases lay in between. This CDR3 is CASSNHGVIETQYF. CDR3 bases: TGTGCCAGCAGCAACCATGGGGTTATTGAGACCCAGTACTTC. Supplemented by reference TRBV7-2 and TRBJ2-5, the full variable domain reads GAGVSQSPSNKVTEKGKDVELRCDPISGHTALYWYRQSLGQGLEFLIYFQGNSAPDKSGLPSDRFSAERTGGSVSTLTIQRTQQEDSAVYLCASSNHGVIETQYFGPGTRLLVL.

The J gene is TRBJ2-7, the V gene TRBV19; possible D gene TRBD1, 7 bases. CDR1 is LNHDA and CDR2 is SQIVND in the germline V gene (reference sequence). This CDR3 contains 15 residues. With 3 bases removed from V and 4 bases from J, the gap between germline ends came to 16 bases. Here the CDR3 DNA reads TGTGCCAGTAGTATGCTGGCGGGACAGAGTTACGAGCAGTACTTC. Its translation: CASSMLAGQSYEQYF.

This chain joins TRBV7-2 and TRBJ1-2; D possibly corresponds to TRBD1 (5 bases). V was cut by 2 bases and J by 7 bases, with 26 bases left in between. Per germline, CDR1 SGHTA and CDR2 FQGNSA. This CDR3 is built from 18 residues. The CDR3 nucleotides are TGTGCCAGCAGCTTATTCGCTCCGGACGCCTCAGGGACTCGTGGCTACACCTTC. This encodes CASSLFAPDASGTRGYTF.

This chain links TRBV18 with TRBJ1-1, with 8 nucleotides matching TRBD1. From germline, CDR1 is KGHSH and CDR2 LQKENI. The CDR3 loop spans 15 amino acids. Trimming cost V 3 bases and J 3 bases; bases outside gene matches: 6. The CDR3 spells CASSPTGTGDTEAFF. In nucleotides, the CDR3 is TGTGCCAGCTCACCTACCGGGACAGGAGACACTGAAGCTTTCTTT.

About this clone: The conserved closing phenylalanine or tryptophan is absent in this CDR3, likely reflecting a read error. The chain joins TRBV7-2 to TRBJ1-2, with D unresolved. Per germline, CDR1 SGHTA and CDR2 FQGNSA. The CDR3 has 12 amino acids. Trimming shortened V by 5 bases and J by 8 bases, and 12 bases separated the two germline ends. The CDR3 region has the DNA TGTGCCAGCAGCCTACGCATAGGCGGCTACACCGTC. Its protein is CASSLRIGGYTV.